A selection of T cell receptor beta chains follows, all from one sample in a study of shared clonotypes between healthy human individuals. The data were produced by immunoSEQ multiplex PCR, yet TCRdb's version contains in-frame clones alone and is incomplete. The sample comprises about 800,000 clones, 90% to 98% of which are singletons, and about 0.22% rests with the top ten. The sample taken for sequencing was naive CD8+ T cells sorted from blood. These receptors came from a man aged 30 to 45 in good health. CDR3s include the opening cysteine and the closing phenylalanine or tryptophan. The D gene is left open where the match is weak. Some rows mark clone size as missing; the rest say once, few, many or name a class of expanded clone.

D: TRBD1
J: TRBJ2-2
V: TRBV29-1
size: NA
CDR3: CSIPGQITGELFF

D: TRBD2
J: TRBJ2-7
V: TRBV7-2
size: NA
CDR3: CASSSIAGAVHEQYF

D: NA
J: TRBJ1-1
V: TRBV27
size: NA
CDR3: CASSLIGAVNTEAFF

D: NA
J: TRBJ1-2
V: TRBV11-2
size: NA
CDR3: CASGDTVDYGYTF

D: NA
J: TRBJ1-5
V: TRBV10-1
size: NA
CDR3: CASSPGMGQPQHF

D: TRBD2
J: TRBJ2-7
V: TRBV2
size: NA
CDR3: CATGGRGFYEQYF

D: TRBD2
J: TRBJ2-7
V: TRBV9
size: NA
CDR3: CASSAAGTSDYEQYF

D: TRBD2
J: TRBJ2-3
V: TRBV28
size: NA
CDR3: CASSIQGLAGPSTDTQYF

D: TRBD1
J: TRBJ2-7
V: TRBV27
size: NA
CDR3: CASSPSLGDSNYEQYF

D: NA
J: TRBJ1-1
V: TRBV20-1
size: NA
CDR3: CSASGLEAFF

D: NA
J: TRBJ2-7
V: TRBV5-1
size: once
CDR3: CASSLAGTYEQYF

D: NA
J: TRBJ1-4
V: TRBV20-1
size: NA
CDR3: CSAQGREKLFF

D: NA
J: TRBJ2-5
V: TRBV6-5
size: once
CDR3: CASSYSRAQETQYF

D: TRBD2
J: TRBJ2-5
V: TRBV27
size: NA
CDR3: CASSPILAGGGETQYF

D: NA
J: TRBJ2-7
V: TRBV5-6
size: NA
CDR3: CASSPRLGYDEQYF

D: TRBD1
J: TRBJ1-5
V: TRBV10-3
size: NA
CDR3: CAISEAGTGIQPQHF

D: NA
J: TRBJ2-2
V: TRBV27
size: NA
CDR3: CASSQTTGSGDTGELFF